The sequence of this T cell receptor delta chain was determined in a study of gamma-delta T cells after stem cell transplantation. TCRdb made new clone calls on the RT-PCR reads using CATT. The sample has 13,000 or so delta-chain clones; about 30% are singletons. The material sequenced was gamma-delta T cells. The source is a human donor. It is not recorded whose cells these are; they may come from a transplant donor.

CDR3 amino acids: CACDTDPYWGIRESDKLIF. As DNA, the CDR3 is TGTGCCTGTGACACCGACCCTTACTGGGGGATAAGGGAGTCCGATAAACTCATCTTT. This chain links TRDV2 with TRDJ1; TRDD3 matches 11 bases. J was trimmed by 3 bases and V by 0 bases; bases with no gene match: 14. Germline V gene data show CDR1 as GEAIGNYY and CDR2 as EKD. The length of the CDR3 is 19 residues.